These T cell receptor beta chains were read from a single sample in a study of primary melanoma T cells and metastatic recurrence. The method was immunoSEQ multiplex PCR; TCRdb's version includes in-frame clones alone and lacks a portion of them. The sample lists about 160 clones, around three fifths occurring once. The sample consisted of melanoma tumor tissue. Receptors were obtained from a human donor with melanoma. The CDR3 runs from the conserved cysteine through the conserved F or W. Each record gives: clone size, V gene, J gene, D gene, CDR3 DNA, CDR3 protein. A D gene is named only where the DNA matches it firmly. Rows give clone size only sometimes, using once, few, many, or a class for an expanded clone.

once	TRBV6-8	TRBJ2-5	TRBD2	TGTGCCAGCAGGCTTCTAGCGGAAGAGACCCAGTACTTC	CASRLLAEETQYF
NA	TRBV5-1	TRBJ2-4	TRBD2	TGCGCCAGCAGTGAGGGACTAGCGGGGGGTACGGCCAAAAACATTCAGTACTTC	CASSEGLAGGTAKNIQYF
NA	TRBV18	TRBJ2-5	TRBD2	TGTGCCAGCTCACCAGGGACTAGCGGAGAGACCCAGTACTTC	CASSPGTSGETQYF
few	TRBV19	TRBJ2-5	NA	TGTGCCAGTAGGTCCGGTCAGTCCAGGGAGACCCAGTACTTC	CASRSGQSRETQYF
few	TRBV19	TRBJ1-5	NA	TGTGCCAGTATCCCCGGGGAGGGTAGCAATCAGCCCCAGCATTTT	CASIPGEGSNQPQHF
NA	TRBV19	TRBJ1-3	NA	TGTGCCAGTTCCCCTCAGGTCTCTGGAAACACCATATATTTT	CASSPQVSGNTIYF
NA	TRBV11-3	TRBJ2-1	TRBD2	TGTGCCAGCAGCCGAACCTCGGGGGGAGATTACAATGAGCAGTTCTTC	CASSRTSGGDYNEQFF
few	TRBV12-5	TRBJ2-1	TRBD2	TGTGCTAGTGGTTTGGACCATAGCGGGTTCTCCTACAATGAGCAGTTCTTC	CASGLDHSGFSYNEQFF
NA	TRBV25-1	TRBJ2-7	NA	TGTGCCAGCAGTGAAGGCCGATACGAGCAGTACTTC	CASSEGRYEQYF
NA	TRBV6-8	TRBJ2-5	NA	TGTGCCAGCAGCGATTCCCTCCAAGAGACCCAGTACTTC	CASSDSLQETQYF
NA	TRBV11-3	TRBJ2-6	TRBD1	TGTGCCAGCAGCTTATTCGGACAGGGGGCGACGGGGGCCAACGTCCTGACTTTC	CASSLFGQGATGANVLTF
NA	TRBV4-1	TRBJ1-3	TRBD1	TGCGCCAGCAGCCAGGAAGCAGGGGGCACAAACACCATATATTTT	CASSQEAGGTNTIYF
few	TRBV6-8	TRBJ2-2	NA	TGTGCCAGCAGCCGCGCTACTAGGGGCACCGGGGAGCTGTTTTTT	CASSRATRGTGELFF
NA	TRBV19	TRBJ2-1	NA	TGTGCCAGTAGTAACCGGAGGTCCTACAATGAGCAGTTCTTC	CASSNRRSYNEQFF
NA	TRBV6-8	TRBJ2-7	NA	TGTGCCAGCAGTACCGGGACCGGGGGTTACGAGCAGTACTTC	CASSTGTGGYEQYF
NA	TRBV5-1	TRBJ1-1	NA	TGCGCCAGCAGCTTGGGACAGAAGAACACTGAAGCTTTCTTT	CASSLGQKNTEAFF
NA	TRBV19	TRBJ1-1	NA	TGTGCCAGTGTCAAGCCGAACCCACCTGAAGCTTTCTTT	CASVKPNPPEAFF
NA	TRBV6-8	TRBJ2-5	TRBD1	TGTGCCAGCAGTGCGGGGGACAGGGCTCGTCGGGGCCAAGAGACCCAGTACTTC	CASSAGDRARRGQETQYF
NA	TRBV28	TRBJ2-7	TRBD1	TGTGCCAGCAGGGAGTCAGGGGGTTCCTACGAGCAGTACTTC	CASRESGGSYEQYF
few	TRBV1	TRBJ2-3	NA	TGCGCCAGCAGCCGTGGACAGAGCACAGATACGCAGTATTTT	CASSRGQSTDTQYF
NA	TRBV11-3	TRBJ2-5	TRBD2	TGTGCCAGCAGCCCCCCCAGGCTAGCGGGGGGGGAGACCCAGTACTTC	CASSPPRLAGGETQYF
NA	TRBV15	TRBJ2-1	TRBD1	TGTGCCACCAGCTCACCCCAGACAGGGGAGAATGAGCAGTTCTTC	CATSSPQTGENEQFF
NA	TRBV12-5	TRBJ2-1	NA	TGTGCCAGCACGCCGAACCGGGACACCAATTGGGAGCAGTTCTTC	CASTPNRDTNWEQFF
NA	TRBV28	TRBJ2-1	NA	TGTGCCAGCAGTCCCCCGGACTACCGGAGTCGATACAATGAGCAGTTCTTC	CASSPPDYRSRYNEQFF
NA	TRBV7-7	TRBJ2-1	TRBD2	TGTGCCAGCGGCCCGGGAGCGGGACCGTACAATGAGCAGTTCTTC	CASGPGAGPYNEQFF
NA	TRBV14	TRBJ2-2	TRBD1	TGTGCCAGCAGCCAAAGGGGTCCGGGACAGGGCACCGGGGAGCTGTTTTTT	CASSQRGPGQGTGELFF
few	TRBV19	TRBJ2-6	TRBD2	TGTGCCAGTAGAGGGAGGGATCCTGGGGCCAACGTCCTGACTTTC	CASRGRDPGANVLTF
NA	TRBV19	TRBJ2-1	NA	TGTGCCAGTACTATCGGGCCACTAGAACACAATGAGCAGTTCTTC	CASTIGPLEHNEQFF
NA	TRBV28	TRBJ2-4	NA	TGTGCCAGCAGTTTTCAGGGCGCCAAAAACATTCAGTACTTC	CASSFQGAKNIQYF
NA	TRBV29-1	TRBJ1-1	TRBD1	TGCAGCGTTTTACAGGGGAATGTTGAAGCTTTCTTT	CSVLQGNVEAFF
NA	TRBV5-1	TRBJ2-1	NA	TGCGCCAGCAGCTTGGACGGGCAGGTGGACTACAATGAGCAGTTCTTC	CASSLDGQVDYNEQFF
few	TRBV11-3	TRBJ2-5	NA	TGTGCCAGCAGCCCACTGAGGGTTGGACGCGAAGAGACCCAGTACTTC	CASSPLRVGREETQYF
NA	TRBV7-5	TRBJ2-1	NA	TGTGCCAGCAGCCTGACAGGGGGAGCCAATGAGCAGTTCTTC	CASSLTGGANEQFF
NA	TRBV14	TRBJ2-7	NA	TGTGCCAGCAGCCAAGGCGCCTACTCAAGCCCGTACGAGCAGTACTTC	CASSQGAYSSPYEQYF
once	TRBV18	TRBJ2-3	TRBD2	TGTGCCAGCTCACAAACTAGCGGCCAAACCACAGATACGCAGTATTTT	CASSQTSGQTTDTQYF
NA	TRBV6-8	TRBJ2-4	TRBD2	TGTGCCAGCACTCAGGGCGGGGGGGCAAACATTCAGTACTTC	CASTQGGGANIQYF
few	TRBV30	TRBJ2-1	TRBD2	TGTGCCTGGACCCTCGCGGGGGACGCCGAGCAGTTCTTC	CAWTLAGDAEQFF
NA	TRBV6-1	TRBJ1-2	NA	TGTGCCAGCAGTGAAGAACCCACCCCACAGGGCTACACCTTC	CASSEEPTPQGYTF
few	TRBV6-8	TRBJ2-2	NA	TGTGCCAGCAGTTACGTACGGACCGGGGAGCTGTTTTTT	CASSYVRTGELFF
NA	TRBV6-8	TRBJ2-1	TRBD1	TGTGCCAGCAGCACCTGGACAGGGAATGAGCAGTTCTTC	CASSTWTGNEQFF
few	TRBV11-3	TRBJ2-3	TRBD1	TGTGCCAGCAGCGCTACCGGGACAGGGGGCAGAGATACGCAGTATTTT	CASSATGTGGRDTQYF
NA	TRBV5-1	TRBJ2-7	TRBD2	TGCGCCAGCAGCCCCACCCGGACTAGCGGCGGCTACGAGCAGTACTTC	CASSPTRTSGGYEQYF
few	TRBV19	TRBJ1-1	NA	TGTGCCAGTTTCGGCTCCACTGAAGCTTTCTTT	CASFGSTEAFF
NA	TRBV30	TRBJ2-7	TRBD1	TGTGCCTGGAACTCCGGGACAGGGGCCGAGCAGTACTTC	CAWNSGTGAEQYF
NA	TRBV7-5	TRBJ2-1	NA	TGTGCCAGCAGCTTCCCGGGATCCTACAATGAGCAGTTCTTC	CASSFPGSYNEQFF
hyperexpanded	TRBV28	TRBJ2-7	NA	TGTGCCAGCAGTGGACCCCGGACAGTGGGAAAGTACGAGCAGTACTTC	CASSGPRTVGKYEQYF
NA	TRBV11-3	TRBJ2-7	TRBD2	TGTGCCAGCACCCTTTCGGCTAGCGGGAGGGGATACGAGCAGTACTTC	CASTLSASGRGYEQYF
few	TRBV11-3	TRBJ1-1	NA	TGTGCCAGCAGCTTATTTGGGGGAGTAGGCACTGAAGCTTTCTTT	CASSLFGGVGTEAFF
NA	TRBV28	TRBJ2-4	NA	TGTGCCAGCAGGCCTCCAGGGGCCAAAAACATTCAGTACTTC	CASRPPGAKNIQYF
NA	TRBV29-1	TRBJ2-1	NA	TGCAGCGTAACCACAGGGTACAATGAGCAGTTCTTC	CSVTTGYNEQFF
few	TRBV28	TRBJ1-4	NA	TGTGCCAGCAGGAGAGAAAATGAAAAACTGTTTTTT	CASRRENEKLFF
NA	TRBV6-8	TRBJ2-5	TRBD1	TGTGCCAGCAGTTCTCGGACAGGGGATCTCACCCAGTACTTC	CASSSRTGDLTQYF
hyperexpanded	TRBV11-3	TRBJ2-3	TRBD2	TGTGCCAGCAGCGACATGACTAGCGCATCCGATACGCAGTATTTT	CASSDMTSASDTQYF
NA	TRBV4-1	TRBJ1-4	NA	TGCGCCAGCAGCCAAGCCCCAGGACACGACGATAATGAAAAACTGTTTTTT	CASSQAPGHDDNEKLFF
NA	TRBV15	TRBJ2-3	NA	TGTGCCACCAGCATCCGGGACGGGAGCACAGATACGCAGTATTTT	CATSIRDGSTDTQYF
NA	TRBV19	TRBJ1-1	NA	TGTGCCAGTAGTTACGAGACGGCAAACACTGAAGCTTTCTTT	CASSYETANTEAFF
few	TRBV6-8	TRBJ2-2	TRBD2	TGTGCCAGCAGTTACTCGGTAGCGGGAGTTGGCGGGGAGCTGTTTTTT	CASSYSVAGVGGELFF
few	TRBV15	TRBJ2-1	TRBD2	TGTGCCACCAGCAGAGTCCTGCTAGCGGGGGCCAATGAGCAGTTCTTC	CATSRVLLAGANEQFF
NA	TRBV1	TRBJ2-1	NA	TGCGCCAGCAGCCCCCAAAGCGGGAGGGCCCCAGCTGAGCAGTTCTTC	CASSPQSGRAPAEQFF
NA	TRBV28	TRBJ2-3	NA	TGTGCCAGCAGCCAACTGACACGACTCACAGATACGCAGTATTTT	CASSQLTRLTDTQYF